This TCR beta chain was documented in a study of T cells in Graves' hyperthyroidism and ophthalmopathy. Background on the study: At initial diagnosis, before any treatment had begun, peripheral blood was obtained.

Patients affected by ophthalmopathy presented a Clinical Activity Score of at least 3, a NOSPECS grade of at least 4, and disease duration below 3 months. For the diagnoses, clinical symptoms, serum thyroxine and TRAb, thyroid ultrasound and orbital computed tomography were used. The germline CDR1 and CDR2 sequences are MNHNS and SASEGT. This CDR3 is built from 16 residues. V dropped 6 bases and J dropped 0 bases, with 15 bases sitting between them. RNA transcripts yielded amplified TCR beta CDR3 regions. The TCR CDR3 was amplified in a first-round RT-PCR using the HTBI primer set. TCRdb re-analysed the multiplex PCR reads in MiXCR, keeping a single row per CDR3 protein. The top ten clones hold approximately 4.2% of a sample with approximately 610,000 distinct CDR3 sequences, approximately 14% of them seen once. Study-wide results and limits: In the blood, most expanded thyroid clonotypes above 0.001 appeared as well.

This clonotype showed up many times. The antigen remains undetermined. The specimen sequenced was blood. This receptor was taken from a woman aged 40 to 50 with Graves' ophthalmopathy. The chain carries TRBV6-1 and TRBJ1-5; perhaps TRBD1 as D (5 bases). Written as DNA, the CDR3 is TGTGCCAGCAGCCGGGGTGGGGGACGTAGCAATCAGCCCCAGCATTTT. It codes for CASSRGGGRSNQPQHF.